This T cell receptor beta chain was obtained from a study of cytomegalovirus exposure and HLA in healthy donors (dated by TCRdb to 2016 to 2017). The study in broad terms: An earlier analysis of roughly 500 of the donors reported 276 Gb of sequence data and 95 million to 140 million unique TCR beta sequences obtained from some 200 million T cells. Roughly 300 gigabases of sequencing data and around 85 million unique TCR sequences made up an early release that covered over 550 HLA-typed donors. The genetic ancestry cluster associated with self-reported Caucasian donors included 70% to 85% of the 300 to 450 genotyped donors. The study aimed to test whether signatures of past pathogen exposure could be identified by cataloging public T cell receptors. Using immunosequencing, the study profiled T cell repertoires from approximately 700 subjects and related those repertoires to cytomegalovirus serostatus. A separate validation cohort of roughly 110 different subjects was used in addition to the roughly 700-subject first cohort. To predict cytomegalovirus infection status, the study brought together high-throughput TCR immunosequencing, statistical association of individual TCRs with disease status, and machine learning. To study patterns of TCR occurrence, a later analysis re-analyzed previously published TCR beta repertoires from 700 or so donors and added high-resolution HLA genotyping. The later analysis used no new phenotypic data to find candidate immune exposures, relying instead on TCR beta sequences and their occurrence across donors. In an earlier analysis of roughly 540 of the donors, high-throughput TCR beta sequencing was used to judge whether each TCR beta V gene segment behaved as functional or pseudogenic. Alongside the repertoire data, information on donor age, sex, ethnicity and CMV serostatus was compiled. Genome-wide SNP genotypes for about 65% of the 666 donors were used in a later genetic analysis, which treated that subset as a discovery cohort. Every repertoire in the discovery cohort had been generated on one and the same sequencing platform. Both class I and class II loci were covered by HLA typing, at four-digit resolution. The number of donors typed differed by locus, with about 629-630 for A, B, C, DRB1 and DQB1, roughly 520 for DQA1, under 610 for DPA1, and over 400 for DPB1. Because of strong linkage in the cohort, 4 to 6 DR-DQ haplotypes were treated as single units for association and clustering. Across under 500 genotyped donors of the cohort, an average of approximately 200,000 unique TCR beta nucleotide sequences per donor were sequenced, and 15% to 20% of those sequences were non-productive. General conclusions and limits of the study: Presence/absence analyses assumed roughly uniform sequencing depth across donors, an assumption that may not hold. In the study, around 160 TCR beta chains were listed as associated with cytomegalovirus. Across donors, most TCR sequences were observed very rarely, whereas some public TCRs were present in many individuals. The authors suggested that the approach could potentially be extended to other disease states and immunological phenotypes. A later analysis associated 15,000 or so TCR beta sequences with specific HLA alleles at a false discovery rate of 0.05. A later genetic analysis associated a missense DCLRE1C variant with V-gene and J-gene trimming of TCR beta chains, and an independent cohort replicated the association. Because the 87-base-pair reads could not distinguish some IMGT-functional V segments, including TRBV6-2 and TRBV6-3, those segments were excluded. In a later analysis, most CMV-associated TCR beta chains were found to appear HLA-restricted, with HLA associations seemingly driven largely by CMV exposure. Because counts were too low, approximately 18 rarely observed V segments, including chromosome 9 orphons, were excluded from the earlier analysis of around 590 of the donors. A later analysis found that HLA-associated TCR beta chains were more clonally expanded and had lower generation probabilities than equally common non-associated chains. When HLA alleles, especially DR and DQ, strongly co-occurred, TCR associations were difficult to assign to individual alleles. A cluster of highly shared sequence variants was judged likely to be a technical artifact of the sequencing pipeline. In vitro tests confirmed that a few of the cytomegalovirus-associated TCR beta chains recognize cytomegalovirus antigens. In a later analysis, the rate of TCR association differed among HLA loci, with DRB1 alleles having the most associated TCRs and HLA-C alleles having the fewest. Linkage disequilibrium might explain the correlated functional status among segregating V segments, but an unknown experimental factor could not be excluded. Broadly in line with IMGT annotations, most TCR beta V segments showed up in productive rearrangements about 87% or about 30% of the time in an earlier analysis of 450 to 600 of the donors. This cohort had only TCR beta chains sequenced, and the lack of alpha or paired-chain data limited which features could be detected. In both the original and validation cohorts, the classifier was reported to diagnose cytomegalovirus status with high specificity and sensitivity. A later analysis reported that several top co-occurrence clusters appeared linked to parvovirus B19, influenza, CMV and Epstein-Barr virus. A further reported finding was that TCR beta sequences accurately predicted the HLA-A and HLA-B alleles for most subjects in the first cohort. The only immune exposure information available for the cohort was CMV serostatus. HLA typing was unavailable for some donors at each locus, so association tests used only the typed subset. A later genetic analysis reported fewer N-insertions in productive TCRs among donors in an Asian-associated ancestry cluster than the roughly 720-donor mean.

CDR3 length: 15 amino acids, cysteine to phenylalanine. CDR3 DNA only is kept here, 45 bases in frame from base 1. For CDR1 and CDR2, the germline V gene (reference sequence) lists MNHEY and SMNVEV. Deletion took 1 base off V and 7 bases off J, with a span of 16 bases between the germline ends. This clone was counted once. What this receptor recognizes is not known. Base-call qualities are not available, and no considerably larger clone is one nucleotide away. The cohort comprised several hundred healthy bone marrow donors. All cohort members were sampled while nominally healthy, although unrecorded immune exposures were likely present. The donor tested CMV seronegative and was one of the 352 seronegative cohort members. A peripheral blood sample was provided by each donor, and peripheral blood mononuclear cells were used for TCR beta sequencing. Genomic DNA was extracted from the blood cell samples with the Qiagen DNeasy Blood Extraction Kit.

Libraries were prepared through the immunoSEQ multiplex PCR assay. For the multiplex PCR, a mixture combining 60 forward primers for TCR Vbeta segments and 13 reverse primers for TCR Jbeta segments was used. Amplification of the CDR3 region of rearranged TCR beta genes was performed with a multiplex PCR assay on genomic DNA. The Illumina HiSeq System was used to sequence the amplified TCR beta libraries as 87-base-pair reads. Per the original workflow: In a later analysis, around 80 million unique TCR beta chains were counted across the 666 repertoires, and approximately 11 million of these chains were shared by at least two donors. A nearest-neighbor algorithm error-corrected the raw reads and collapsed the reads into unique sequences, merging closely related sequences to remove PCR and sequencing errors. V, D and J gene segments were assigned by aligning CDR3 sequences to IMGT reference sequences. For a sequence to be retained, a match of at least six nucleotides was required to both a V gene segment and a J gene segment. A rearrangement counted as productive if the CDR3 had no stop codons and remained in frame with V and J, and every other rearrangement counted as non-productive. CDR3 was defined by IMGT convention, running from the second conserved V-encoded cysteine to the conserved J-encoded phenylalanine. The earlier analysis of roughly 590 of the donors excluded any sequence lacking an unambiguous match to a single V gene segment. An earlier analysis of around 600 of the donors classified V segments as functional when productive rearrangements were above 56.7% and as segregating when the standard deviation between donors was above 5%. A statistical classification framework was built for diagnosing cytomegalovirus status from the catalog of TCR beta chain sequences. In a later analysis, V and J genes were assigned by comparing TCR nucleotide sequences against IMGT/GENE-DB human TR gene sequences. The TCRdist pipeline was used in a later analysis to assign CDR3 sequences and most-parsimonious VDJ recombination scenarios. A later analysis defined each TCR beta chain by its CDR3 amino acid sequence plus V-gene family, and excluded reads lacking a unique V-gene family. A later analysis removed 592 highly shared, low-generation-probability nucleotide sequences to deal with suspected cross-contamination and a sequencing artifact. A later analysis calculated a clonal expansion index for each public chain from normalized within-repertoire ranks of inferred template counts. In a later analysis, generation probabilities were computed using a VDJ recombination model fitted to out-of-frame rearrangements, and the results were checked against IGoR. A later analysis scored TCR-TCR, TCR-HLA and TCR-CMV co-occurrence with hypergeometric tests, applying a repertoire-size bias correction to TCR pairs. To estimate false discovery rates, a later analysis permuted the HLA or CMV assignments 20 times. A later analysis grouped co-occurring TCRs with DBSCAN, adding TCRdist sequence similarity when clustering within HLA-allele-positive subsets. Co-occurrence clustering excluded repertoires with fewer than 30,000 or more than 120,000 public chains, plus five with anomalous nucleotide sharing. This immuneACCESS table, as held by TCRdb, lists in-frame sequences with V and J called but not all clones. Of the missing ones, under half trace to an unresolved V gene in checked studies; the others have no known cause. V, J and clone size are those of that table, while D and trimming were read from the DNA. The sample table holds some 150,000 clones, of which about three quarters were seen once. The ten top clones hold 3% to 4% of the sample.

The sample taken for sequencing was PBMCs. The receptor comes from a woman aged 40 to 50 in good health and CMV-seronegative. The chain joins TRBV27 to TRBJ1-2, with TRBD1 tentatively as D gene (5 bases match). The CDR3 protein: CASSLWSGGVFGYTF. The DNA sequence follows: TGTGCCAGCAGTTTATGGTCGGGAGGGGTCTTTGGCTACACCTTC.